Detailed here is one TCR beta chain. Its antigen is unidentified. The sample is drawn from a study of cytomegalovirus exposure and HLA in healthy donors. Whole-study findings and limits: Fewer N-insertions (relative to the approximately 670-donor mean) were reportedly seen in an Asian-associated ancestry cluster in a later analysis. Rarity held for most TCR sequences, but there were some public TCRs that occurred in many donors. Within the data, a cluster of highly shared sequence variants was likely a sequencing artifact.

Germline CDR1 MNHNY, CDR2 SVGAGI (reference sequence). This CDR3 is 14 amino acids long. With 6 bases removed from V and 5 bases from J, the gap between germline ends came to 16 bases. Both 60 Vbeta primers and 13 Jbeta primers went into the PCR. Assay: immunoSEQ multiplex PCR; the TCRdb copy retains only in-frame clones and omits some. The sample carries over 200,000 clones, roughly 91% recorded once. This TCR derives from a woman between 18 and 30 years old in good health and CMV-seronegative. Sequencing was carried out using PBMCs. V is TRBV6-6 and J is TRBJ2-5; possibly TRBD1 for D (6 bases). The CDR3 DNA reads as TGTGCCAGCAGCTTAACAGGGATTCGGGAGACCCAGTACTTC. Its translation: CASSLTGIRETQYF.